A single sample is the source of the 28 T cell receptor beta chains below, sequenced in a study of T cells after posttransplantation cyclophosphamide. Busulfan-fludarabine conditioning, marrow transplant, and cyclophosphamide on days +3 and +4 were administered. Generated by immunoSEQ multiplex PCR, the TCRdb table keeps only in-frame clones and is missing some. The sample lists around 10,000 clones, 80% to 90% occurring once. The source material was PBMCs, sampled after allogeneic stem cell transplant with posttransplant cyclophosphamide. These TCRs come from a female patient aged 45-65 years who received an allogeneic stem cell transplant from a related donor, was CMV-positive, and had no GVHD. Certain T cells may be donor cells from the graft.

This clone was counted only a few times. This chain joins TRBV11-2 and TRBJ2-7, with 7 bases fitting TRBD2. The CDR3 is 12 residues long. Germline CDR1 is SGHAT and CDR2 is FQNNGV. The ends lost 5 bases at V and 6 bases at J; junction bases unmatched: 4. The CDR3 region has the DNA TGTGCCAGCAGCGCCGGGGGGAGCGAGCAGTACTTC. It encodes CASSAGGSEQYF. Combining the CDR3 with reference TRBV11-2 and TRBJ2-7 gives the whole variable domain EAGVAQSPRYKIIEKRQSVAFWCNPISGHATLYWYQQILGQGPKLLIQFQNNGVVDDSQLPKDRFSAERLKGVDSTLKIQPAKLEDSAVYLCASSAGGSEQYFGPGTRLTVT.

The rearrangement joins TRBV5-8 to TRBJ2-3; TRBD2 aligns across 12 bases. The V gene's germline CDR1 is SGHTS and CDR2 YDEGEE. V lost 2 bases to trimming and J lost 7 bases; unmatched junction nucleotides: 11. This CDR3 spans 17 amino acids. The CDR3 nucleotides are TGTGCCAGCAGCTTCGAAGGCCTAGCGGGGGGGCGAAATACGCAGTATTTT. This encodes CASSFEGLAGGRNTQYF.

The rearrangement links TRBV11-2 to TRBJ1-2; tentatively, D is TRBD1 (5 bases). Germline CDR1 SGHAT, CDR2 FQNNGV. This CDR3 has 17 amino acids. V dropped 5 bases and J dropped 1 base, with 20 bases sitting between them. CDR3 nucleotide sequence: TGTGCCAGCAGCCTAGCTGGTCGGGACTTCGATAACTATGGCTACACCTTC. It codes for CASSLAGRDFDNYGYTF.

This rearrangement joins TRBV7-2 to TRBJ2-5, with TRBD1 matching over 8 bases. After removal of 0 bases from V and 5 bases from J, the junction contained 8 bases not matched to a gene. Per the germline V gene, CDR1 is SGHTA and CDR2 is FQGNSA. The CDR3 extends over 16 amino acids. The CDR3 region has the DNA TGTGCCAGCAGCTTAGCGTGGACAGGGAATCGTGAGACCCAGTACTTC. This encodes CASSLAWTGNRETQYF.

This clone was detected only once. The rearrangement links TRBV9 to TRBJ1-2; D unclear. V was trimmed by 2 bases and J by 3 bases, leaving 11 bases between them. CDR1 and CDR2 (germline): SGDLS, YYNGEE. The CDR3 spans 14 residues. Here the CDR3 DNA reads TGTGCCAGCAGCGTCCTGGGCAGCTACTATGGCTACACCTTC. Protein: CASSVLGSYYGYTF.

In this sample, this clone turned up once. J is TRBJ2-3 and V is TRBV11-3; D gene uncertain. The CDR3 loop spans 14 amino acids. V lost 3 bases, J lost 2 bases, and 9 bases lay in between. Germline V gives CDR1 SGHNT, CDR2 YENEEA. CDR3 loop: CASSFSGTTDTQYF. In DNA, the CDR3 is TGTGCCAGCAGCTTCTCAGGAACCACAGATACGCAGTATTTT.

The V and J genes are TRBV15 and TRBJ2-3; 9 nucleotides match TRBD2. V dropped 6 bases and J dropped 1; count of bases not matched to a gene: 5. The CDR3 covers 15 residues. Germline V gives CDR1 LNHNV, CDR2 YYDKDF (reference sequence). CDR3 sequence: CATRGASGGTDTQYF. The CDR3 DNA follows: TGTGCCACCAGAGGGGCTAGCGGGGGCACAGATACGCAGTATTTT.

This clone was picked up a small number of times. The chain is built from TRBV19 and TRBJ2-3, with 9 bases lining up with TRBD2. The germline V gene encodes CDR1 LNHDA and CDR2 SQIVND (reference sequence). This CDR3 has 13 residues. The junction had 8 bases not matched to a gene; V was cut back by 10 bases and J by 6 bases. The CDR3 nucleotides read TGTGCCACAAGCGGGGGGACAAGGGATACGCAGTATTTT. Translation: CATSGGTRDTQYF.

The chain recombines TRBV6-1 with TRBJ1-4; TRBD1 matches at 9 bases. This CDR3 has 15 residues. V dropped 8 bases and J dropped 6; count of bases not matched to a gene: 10. The germline gives CDR1 MNHNS, CDR2 SASEGT. CDR3 bases: TGTGCCAGCTCAAGCGGCACAGGGGGCTATGAAAAACTGTTTTTT. This translates into CASSSGTGGYEKLFF.

By frequency in the sample, this clone is large. The rearrangement links TRBV5-5 to TRBJ2-7, with 10 nucleotides matching TRBD2. Unmatched junction bases numbered 8, after V lost 4 bases and J lost 1 base. The CDR3 consists of 16 residues. The V gene's germline CDR1 is SGHKS and CDR2 YYEKEE (reference sequence). Here the CDR3 DNA reads TGTGCCAGCAGCATACTAACTAGCGGGGCTTCCTACGAGCAGTACTTC. It encodes CASSILTSGASYEQYF.

The sample holds one count of this clone. The chain couples TRBV2 to TRBJ2-6; D is ambiguous. CDR3 length equals 15 residues. V was clipped by 8 bases and J by 1 base, with 12 bases between them. CDR1 SNHLY and CDR2 FYNNEI come from the germline V gene. In DNA, the CDR3 is TGTGCCAGCTCAGGCAGCACTTCTGGGGCCAACGTCCTGACTTTC. Translation gives CASSGSTSGANVLTF.

The table lists this clone with a few counts. The chain is built from TRBV19 and TRBJ1-2, with D perhaps matching TRBD1 (6 bases). CDR3 length: 14 amino acids. V lost 5 bases and J 4 bases, leaving 14 bases between the germline ends. CDR1 is LNHDA and CDR2 is SQIVND in the germline V gene (reference sequence). CDR3 residues: CASSSATGPYGYTF. The DNA of the CDR3 is TGTGCCAGTAGTTCCGCGACAGGTCCCTATGGCTACACCTTC.

This chain connects TRBV19 to TRBJ1-2; the D is unclear. Between the trimmed V and J ends, which lost 4 bases and 4 bases, there was a span of 13 bases. The germline V gene encodes CDR1 LNHDA and CDR2 SQIVND (reference sequence). This CDR3 has 14 amino acids. The CDR3 region is CASSNRQAIYGYTF. The CDR3 DNA reads as TGTGCCAGTAGTAATCGACAAGCAATCTATGGCTACACCTTC.

J is TRBJ2-7 and V is TRBV9; 11 nucleotides match TRBD1. CDR3 length: 15 amino acids. Germline V CDR1 and CDR2: SGDLS, YYNGEE. V shed 0 bases, J shed 5 bases, and the junction held 4 bases outside the gene matches. The CDR3 DNA follows: TGTGCCAGCAGCGTAGACTGGACAGGGGGCCACGAGCAGTACTTC. This translates into CASSVDWTGGHEQYF.

V is TRBV7-6 and J is TRBJ2-5, with a possible D match to TRBD2 (5 bases). The CDR3 totals 13 residues. The V end lost 2 bases, the J end lost 9 bases, and 13 bases lay between the germline ends. In germline, CDR1 is SGHVS, CDR2 FNYEAQ. DNA for the CDR3: TGTGCCAGCAGCTTAAGGGTCTCGGAGGCCCAGTACTTC. Amino acids: CASSLRVSEAQYF.

This clone was seen a few times. This chain links TRBV5-1 with TRBJ1-4; D uncertain. V lost 0 bases to trimming and J lost 6 bases, with 9 bases between them. Germline CDR1 reads SGHRS; CDR2 reads YFSETQ. There are 14 residues in the CDR3. CDR3 DNA sequence: TGCGCCAGCAGCTTGGGGTACGAGGATGAAAAACTGTTTTTT. Translation gives CASSLGYEDEKLFF.

The chain has TRBV5-1 and TRBJ2-1, with TRBD2 identical over 8 bases. Germline V gene sequence: CDR1 SGHRS, CDR2 YFSETQ. The CDR3 runs to 16 residues. V lost 0 bases to trimming and J lost 1 base; unmatched junction nucleotides: 3. Written as DNA, the CDR3 is TGCGCCAGCAGCTTGGACGGGGGGGCTTCCTACAATGAGCAGTTCTTC. Its translation is CASSLDGGASYNEQFF. Looking up the rest from reference TRBV5-1 and TRBJ2-1 gives the full variable domain: KAGVTQTPRYLIKTRGQQVTLSCSPISGHRSVSWYQQTPGQGLQFLFEYFSETQRNKGNFPGRFSGRQFSNSRSEMNVSTLELGDSALYLCASSLDGGASYNEQFFGPGTRLTVL.

The J gene is TRBJ2-7, the V gene TRBV2; possible D gene TRBD1, 6 bases. The CDR3 loop spans 15 amino acids. V lost 7 bases and J lost 2, with 18 bases in between. Germline V lookup: CDR1 SNHLY, CDR2 FYNNEI. The CDR3 sequence: CASTVRGELTYEQYF. In DNA, the CDR3 is TGTGCCAGCACGGTCAGGGGAGAGCTTACCTACGAGCAGTACTTC. Complete variable domain (other parts from reference TRBV2 and TRBJ2-7): EPEVTQTPSHQVTQMGQEVILRCVPISNHLYFYWYRQILGQKVEFLVSFYNNEISEKSEIFDDQFSVERPDGSNFTLKIRSTKLEDSAMYFCASTVRGELTYEQYFGPGTRLTVT.

The chain couples TRBV28 to TRBJ1-5; possibly TRBD1 for D (5 bases). The CDR3 is 14 amino acids. Trimming removed 0 bases from V and 9 bases from J, with 12 bases in between. Germline-derived CDR1 and CDR2 are MDHEN and SYDVKM. CDR3 in amino acids: CASSLWAGPRPQHF. Written as DNA, the CDR3 is TGTGCCAGCAGTTTATGGGCAGGGCCTAGGCCCCAGCATTTT.

This chain uses TRBV7-2 with TRBJ2-7; 8 positions match TRBD2. The germline gives CDR1 SGHTA, CDR2 FQGNSA. Trimming cost V 4 bases and J 3 bases; bases outside gene matches: 5. This CDR3 is built from 14 residues. CDR3 coding DNA: TGTGCCAGCAGCTCCCCGGGGGGGGGCTACGAGCAGTACTTC. Its translation: CASSSPGGGYEQYF. The entire variable domain, with the rest obtained from reference TRBV7-2 and TRBJ2-7, is as follows: GAGVSQSPSNKVTEKGKDVELRCDPISGHTALYWYRQSLGQGLEFLIYFQGNSAPDKSGLPSDRFSAERTGGSVSTLTIQRTQQEDSAVYLCASSSPGGGYEQYFGPGTRLTVT.

The chain links TRBV11-2 to TRBJ2-3; 7 bases map to TRBD2. This CDR3 region has 17 residues. Trimming took 6 bases from V and 1 from J; bases not matched to a gene: 13. CDR1 SGHAT and CDR2 FQNNGV come from the germline V gene. Here the CDR3 DNA reads TGTGCCAGCAGTGTCGATATCGCTCTAGCGGGCACAGATACGCAGTATTTT. It encodes CASSVDIALAGTDTQYF.

This chain connects TRBV4-1 to TRBJ2-7; TRBD1 agrees at 10 bases. Germline V gene lookup returns CDR1 MGHRA and CDR2 YSYEKL. The trim removed 2 bases at V and 4 bases at J, leaving 8 bases unmatched. The CDR3 has 16 amino acids. In DNA form, the CDR3 reads TGCGCCAGCAGCCAATCTGGGACAGGGGAGACATACGAGCAGTACTTC. Translated: CASSQSGTGETYEQYF.

This rearrangement joins TRBV7-9 to TRBJ2-3; TRBD2 agrees at 8 bases. The germline V gene encodes CDR1 SEHNR and CDR2 FQNEAQ (reference sequence). V lost 8 bases to trimming and J lost 1 base; unmatched junction nucleotides: 11. The CDR3 is 16 residues long. The CDR3 coding sequence is TGTGCCAGCTCTTCCCCCGGGGGGGCCCGCACAGATACGCAGTATTTT. It specifies CASSSPGGARTDTQYF.

V is TRBV18 and J is TRBJ2-5; 7 bases are a match to TRBD1. Germline values: CDR1 KGHSH, CDR2 LQKENI. The CDR3 runs 14 residues. V was clipped by 5 bases and J by 1 base; unmatched bases: 4. In nucleotides, the CDR3 is TGTGCCAGCTCAGGGGACAGCGTCCAAGAGACCCAGTACTTC. It yields the protein CASSGDSVQETQYF.

This clone appeared a few times. V and J are TRBV28 and TRBJ1-6; D is undetermined. CDR1 MDHEN and CDR2 SYDVKM come from the germline V gene. Trimming left V 8 bases short and J 0 bases short, with 5 bases between. The CDR3 consists of 13 residues. CDR3 sequence: CASLSSYNSPLHF. CDR3 nucleotides: TGTGCCAGCCTCAGCTCCTATAATTCACCCCTCCACTTT.

The chain combines TRBV7-2 with TRBJ2-2, with unresolved D. V was shortened by 2 bases and J by 7 bases, with 5 bases between the two germline ends. CDR3 size: 12 residues. Germline V lookup: CDR1 SGHTA, CDR2 FQGNSA. The CDR3: CASSLSGGELFF. CDR3 DNA: TGTGCCAGCAGCTTATCGGGCGGGGAGCTGTTTTTT.

The gene calls are TRBV7-9 and TRBJ2-3, with unresolved D. The germline V and J ends were trimmed by 0 bases and 8 bases, with 12 bases remaining between them. Per germline, CDR1 SEHNR and CDR2 FQNEAQ (reference sequence). The CDR3 totals 14 residues. The CDR3 here is CASSLALGLGTQYF. The CDR3 DNA sequence: TGTGCCAGCAGCTTAGCGCTCGGGTTAGGTACGCAGTATTTT. The variable domain in full, with the rest retrieved from reference TRBV7-9 and TRBJ2-3, is DTGVSQNPRHKITKRGQNVTFRCDPISEHNRLYWYRQTLGQGPEFLTYFQNEAQLEKSRLLSDRFSAERPKGSFSTLEIQRTEQGDSAMYLCASSLALGLGTQYFGPGTRLTVL.

This chain joins TRBV25-1 and TRBJ1-2; maybe TRBD1 (5 bases). Germline CDR1 is MGHDK and CDR2 is SYGVNS. The CDR3 sequence is 15 residues long. Trimming pared 4 bases from V and 4 bases from J, leaving 16 bases between. CDR3 bases: TGTGCCAGCAGTGGCGGGGGGAATTGGGTCTATGGCTACACCTTC. As protein: CASSGGGNWVYGYTF.